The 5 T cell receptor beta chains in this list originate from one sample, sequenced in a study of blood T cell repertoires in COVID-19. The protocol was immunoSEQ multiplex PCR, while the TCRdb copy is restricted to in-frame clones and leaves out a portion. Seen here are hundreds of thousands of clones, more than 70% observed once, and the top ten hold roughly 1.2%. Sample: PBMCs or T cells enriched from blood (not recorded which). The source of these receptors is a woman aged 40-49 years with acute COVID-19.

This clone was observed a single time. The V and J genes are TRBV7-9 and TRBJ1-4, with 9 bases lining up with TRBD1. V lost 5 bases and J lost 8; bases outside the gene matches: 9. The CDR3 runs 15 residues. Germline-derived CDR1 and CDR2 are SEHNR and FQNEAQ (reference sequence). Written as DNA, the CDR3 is TGTGCCAGCAGCACAGGGGGGACAGGGACGGAAAAACTGTTTTTT. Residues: CASSTGGTGTEKLFF.

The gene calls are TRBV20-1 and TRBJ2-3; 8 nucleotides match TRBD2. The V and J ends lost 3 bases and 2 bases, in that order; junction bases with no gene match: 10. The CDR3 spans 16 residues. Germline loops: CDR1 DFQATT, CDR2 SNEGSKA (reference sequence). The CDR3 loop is CSASLFAGGVTDTQYF. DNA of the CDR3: TGCAGTGCTAGTTTATTTGCGGGAGGCGTCACAGATACGCAGTATTTT.

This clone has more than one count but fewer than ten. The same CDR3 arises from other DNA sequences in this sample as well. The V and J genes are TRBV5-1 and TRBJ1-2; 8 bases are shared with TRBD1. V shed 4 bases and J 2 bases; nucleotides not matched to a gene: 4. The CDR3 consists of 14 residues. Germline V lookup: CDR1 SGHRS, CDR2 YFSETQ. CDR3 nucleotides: TGCGCCAGCAGCCTCACAGGGGGGAACTATGGCTACACCTTC. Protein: CASSLTGGNYGYTF.

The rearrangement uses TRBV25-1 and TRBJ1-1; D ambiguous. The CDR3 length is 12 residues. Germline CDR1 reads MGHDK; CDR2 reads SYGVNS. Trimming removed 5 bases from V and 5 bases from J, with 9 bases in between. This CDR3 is CASSFPGTEAFF. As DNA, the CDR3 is TGTGCCAGCAGTTTTCCAGGAACTGAAGCTTTCTTT.

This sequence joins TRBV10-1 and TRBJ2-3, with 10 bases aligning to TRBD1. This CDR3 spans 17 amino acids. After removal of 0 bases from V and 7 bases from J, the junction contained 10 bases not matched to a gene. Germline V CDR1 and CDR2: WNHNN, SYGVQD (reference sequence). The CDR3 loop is CASSESLGQGGEYTQYF. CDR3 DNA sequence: TGCGCCAGCAGTGAGTCTCTTGGACAGGGGGGCGAATATACGCAGTATTTT.